These 30 T cell receptor beta chains came from one sample sequenced in a study of blood T cells in healthy people across ages. A second PCR, run for roughly 7 to 12 cycles, used a sample-barcoded 5' primer plus a J-beta primer mix. TCRdb passed the 5' RACE reads through MiXCR, listing each CDR3 protein once. The table includes roughly 1,700,000 distinct CDR3 sequences, 28% detected once. Sequencing used blood. These receptors all stem from a woman aged 25 to 39 in good health.

This clonotype was found many times. CDR3 sequence: CASSRTSGAYNEQFF. DNA of the CDR3: TGTGCCAGCAGTCGAACTAGCGGTGCCTACAATGAGCAGTTCTTC. V and J are TRBV12-3 or TRBV12-4 and TRBJ2-1, with TRBD2 matching over 8 bases. CDR3 length: 15 amino acids. V shed 5 bases, J shed 2 bases, and the junction held 5 bases outside the gene matches.

The chain uses TRBV28 and TRBJ2-7; 9 bases map to TRBD2. V dropped 9 bases and J dropped 1; count of bases not matched to a gene: 10. This CDR3 spans 15 amino acids. Germline values: CDR1 MDHEN, CDR2 SYDVKM. The CDR3 DNA reads as TGTGCCAGTCAGGCGATTAGCGGGGGTTCCTACGAGCAGTACTTC. Its translation: CASQAISGGSYEQYF.

This clonotype was found many times. The gene calls are TRBV12-3 or TRBV12-4 and TRBJ2-7; D not resolved. This CDR3 contains 11 residues. V lost 2 bases, J lost 8 bases, and 7 bases lay in between. CDR3: CASSLRQKQYF. The CDR3 DNA follows: TGTGCCAGCAGTTTACGGCAGAAGCAGTACTTC.

The chain uses TRBV20-1 and TRBJ2-1, with D unclear. The CDR3 consists of 12 residues. Germline V lookup: CDR1 DFQATT, CDR2 SNEGSKA (reference sequence). The V end was cut by 6 bases, the J end by 8 bases, with 14 bases between. The CDR3 coding sequence is TGCAGTGCAACGGAAGCGAGGCATGAGCAGTTCTTC. It translates to CSATEARHEQFF.

This clonotype appeared a few times. The CDR3 protein is CASSFASGRTRAYEQYF. The CDR3 region has the DNA TGCGCCAGCAGCTTTGCTAGCGGGAGGACCCGAGCTTACGAGCAGTACTTC. This chain links TRBV5-1 with TRBJ2-7; 11 nucleotides align to TRBD2. In germline, CDR1 is SGHRS, CDR2 YFSETQ. Trimming cost V 2 bases and J 4 bases; bases outside gene matches: 11. CDR3 length: 17 residues.

The chain has TRBV5-5 and TRBJ2-3, with TRBD2 matching 7 bases. CDR1 is SGHKS, CDR2 YYEKEE, per germline (reference sequence). The CDR3 has 15 amino acids. J lost 2 bases, V lost 6 bases, and 9 bases had no gene match. The CDR3 loop is CASIQRTRATDTQYF. In nucleotides, the CDR3 is TGTGCCAGCATTCAGAGGACTAGGGCCACAGATACGCAGTATTTT.

This clonotype was picked up a small number of times. The chain is built from TRBV3-1 and TRBJ2-3; D is ambiguous. From germline, CDR1 is LGHDT and CDR2 YNNKEL (reference sequence). The CDR3 totals 16 residues. The ends were cut back, 4 bases at V and 3 bases at J, with 17 bases in the middle. The CDR3 nucleotides read TGTGCCAGCAGCCCCCGTATGGCTGGGTGGACAGATACGCAGTATTTT. Translation: CASSPRMAGWTDTQYF.

The chain links TRBV7-9 to TRBJ2-7, with 7 bases that match TRBD2. In germline, CDR1 is SEHNR, CDR2 FQNEAQ (reference sequence). The CDR3 runs 15 residues. V gave up 5 bases and J gave up 7 bases; unmatched junction bases: 14. The CDR3 nucleotides are TGTGCCAGCAGCCCGGGGGGAGGAACTCCTTCAGAGCAGTACTTC. As protein: CASSPGGGTPSEQYF.

This chain links TRBV3-1 with TRBJ2-3; 7 positions match TRBD1. The V segment lost 6 bases and the J segment 2 bases; nucleotides outside the gene matches: 11. The CDR3 covers 16 residues. The germline V gene has CDR1 LGHDT and CDR2 YNNKEL (reference sequence). CDR3 sequence: CASSTYRGQFTDTQYF. The CDR3 DNA reads as TGTGCCAGCAGTACTTATCGGGGACAGTTCACAGATACGCAGTATTTT.

V is TRBV4-1 and J is TRBJ1-6; D unclear. The V and J ends lost 3 bases and 0 bases respectively, with 3 bases between them. Per the germline V gene, CDR1 is MGHRA and CDR2 is YSYEKL. The CDR3 has 14 residues. CDR3: CASSQISYNSPLHF. For the CDR3, the DNA is TGCGCCAGCAGCCAGATCTCCTATAATTCACCCCTCCACTTT.

This clonotype occurred a few times. This chain joins TRBV20-1 and TRBJ1-5, with D perhaps matching TRBD1 (5 bases). The CDR3 extends over 15 amino acids. The ends were cut back, 2 bases at V and 5 bases at J, with 16 bases in the middle. Germline V lookup: CDR1 DFQATT, CDR2 SNEGSKA (reference sequence). CDR3 in DNA: TGCAGTGCTAGAAGTCCGGGGGAATACGATCAGCCCCAGCATTTT. As protein: CSARSPGEYDQPQHF.

Here the CDR3 reads CASTPTSGVTDTQYF. In DNA form, the CDR3 reads TGTGCCAGCACCCCGACTAGCGGGGTCACAGATACGCAGTATTTT. The chain uses TRBV2 and TRBJ2-3; 11 bases align to TRBD2. The CDR3 is 15 residues long. Trimming at V came to 7 bases and at J to 2 bases, leaving 5 bases not matched to a gene. CDR1 SNHLY and CDR2 FYNNEI come from the germline V gene.

This chain links TRBV18 with TRBJ1-1; D remains ambiguous. From germline, CDR1 is KGHSH and CDR2 LQKENI. The V end lost 5 bases, the J end lost 2 bases, and 9 bases lay between the germline ends. This CDR3 has 13 residues. The CDR3 loop is CASSYTYNTEAFF. The CDR3 region has the DNA TGTGCCAGCTCATACACCTATAACACTGAAGCTTTCTTT.

The chain recombines TRBV7-9 with TRBJ1-2; no reliable D call. V lost 0 bases, J lost 3 bases, and 8 bases lay in between. CDR1 and CDR2 from the germline V gene are SEHNR and FQNEAQ (reference sequence). CDR3 length: 14 amino acids. The CDR3 reads CASSLADRDYGYTF. The CDR3 nucleotides read TGTGCCAGCAGCTTAGCGGATAGGGACTATGGCTACACCTTC.

This clonotype was seen only once. CDR3 bases: TGTGCCAGCTCTCCCCTCGGGGGGGGCCTAAACATTCAGTACTTC. This codes for CASSPLGGGLNIQYF. The chain has TRBV25-1 and TRBJ2-7; TRBD2 matches 8 bases. The J call may be in error: the DNA end matches TRBJ2-4 better. Germline V gene data show CDR1 as MGHDK and CDR2 as SYGVNS. The CDR3 runs 15 residues.

The table lists this clonotype with a few counts. At one end the junction does not follow the germline gene, possibly because of a read error. The V call is TRBV20-1, the J call TRBJ2-3, with TRBD2 identical over 10 bases. Germline V gene lookup returns CDR1 DFQATT and CDR2 SNEGSKA (reference sequence). CDR3 length: 17 amino acids. The CDR3 sequence is CSAPQRGGLSSTDTQYF. The CDR3 region has the DNA TGCAGTGCGCCGCAGCGGGGGGGTCTCTCTAGCACGGATACGCAGTATTTT.

The gene calls are TRBV6-2 or TRBV6-3 and TRBJ2-1; 10 positions agree with TRBD2. CDR1 and CDR2 from the germline V gene are MNHEY and SVGEGT. V shed 6 bases, J shed 7 bases, and the junction held 9 bases outside the gene matches. The CDR3 consists of 15 residues. CDR3 protein: CASREPGLALNEQFF. The CDR3 nucleotides are TGTGCCAGCAGGGAACCGGGACTAGCGTTGAATGAGCAGTTCTTC.

The chain recombines TRBV4-3 with TRBJ2-2, with 9 nucleotides matching TRBD1. The CDR3 runs 14 residues. With 8 bases clipped from V and 3 bases from J, the junction kept 4 bases outside the gene matches. Per germline, CDR1 LGHNA and CDR2 YSLEER. CDR3 sequence reads: CASADRGDTGELFF. DNA of the CDR3: TGCGCCAGCGCCGACAGGGGGGACACCGGGGAGCTGTTTTTT.

Only a few counts were recorded for this clonotype. The CDR3 coding sequence is TGTGCCAGTATCCCCCGGGCAGGTGGCGGGGAGACCCAGTACTTC. Its protein product is CASIPRAGGGETQYF. This chain uses TRBV6-6 with TRBJ2-5, with TRBD2 as a possible D gene (5 bases). CDR1 and CDR2 from the germline V gene are MNHNY and SVGAGI (reference sequence). CDR3 size: 15 residues. The V end was cut by 9 bases, the J end by 5 bases, with 22 bases between.

This clonotype has a count of ten or more. The chain couples TRBV12-3 or TRBV12-4 to TRBJ2-7; D call uncertain. Between the trimmed V and J ends, which lost 3 bases and 5 bases, there was a span of 8 bases. CDR3 length: 12 amino acids. In DNA, the CDR3 is TGTGCCAGCAGTTTTAGTGTTAACGAGCAGTACTTC. Amino acid sequence: CASSFSVNEQYF.

On this clonotype itself: A much larger clone lies one base from this, so it may be a read error. This chain connects TRBV9 to TRBJ2-5; the match to TRBD2 covers 14 bases. This CDR3 region has 15 residues. CDR1 and CDR2 (germline): SGDLS, YYNGEE. Trimming at V came to 4 bases and at J to 11 bases, leaving 10 bases not matched to a gene. This CDR3 is CASSYRGLAGDEQYF. The CDR3 nucleotides are TGTGCCAGCAGCTACCGGGGACTAGCGGGGGATGAGCAGTACTTC.

This clonotype was seen more than once but under ten times. V gene TRBV5-1 combines with J gene TRBJ2-5; 8 bases fit TRBD2. V was pared by 4 bases and J by 5 bases, with 10 bases of the junction left unmatched. The CDR3 is made up of 15 amino acids. CDR1 and CDR2 from the germline V gene are SGHRS and YFSETQ. CDR3 sequence: CASSKVAGLGETQYF. In nucleotides, the CDR3 is TGCGCCAGCAGCAAAGTAGCGGGATTGGGGGAGACCCAGTACTTC.

In regard to this clonotype: A much larger clone differs from this one at a single base, so this may be a read error. The V call is TRBV5-1, the J call TRBJ1-2; D is uncertain. Trimming left V 0 bases short and J 10 bases short, with 10 bases between. The germline CDR1 and CDR2 sequences are SGHRS and YFSETQ. This CDR3 is built from 12 residues. CDR3 nucleotide sequence: TGCGCCAGCAGCTTGGAGGCGGATGACTACACCTTC. Translated, it gives CASSLEADDYTF.

The chain joins TRBV7-2 to TRBJ1-2, with D unclear. The ends were cut back, 3 bases at V and 3 bases at J, with 11 bases in the middle. The CDR3 spans 14 residues. The V gene's germline CDR1 is SGHTA and CDR2 FQGNSA. CDR3: CASSFQVKDYGYTF. Written as DNA, the CDR3 is TGTGCCAGCAGCTTCCAGGTCAAGGACTATGGCTACACCTTC.

The sample holds many counts of this clonotype. The chain is built from TRBV12-3 or TRBV12-4 and TRBJ2-7; tentative D call: TRBD1 (5 bases). The CDR3 runs 13 residues. V was cut by 5 bases and J by 2 bases, with 10 bases left in between. The CDR3 DNA is TGTGCCAGCAGTCTGACGACAGCCTACGAGCAGTACTTC. As protein: CASSLTTAYEQYF.

This rearrangement joins TRBV2 to TRBJ1-2, with 7 bases fitting TRBD1. Germline CDR1 is SNHLY and CDR2 is FYNNEI. Trimming at V came to 6 bases and at J to 8 bases, leaving 6 bases not matched to a gene. The length of the CDR3 is 12 residues. The CDR3 spells CASRGTASGYTF. CDR3 coding DNA: TGTGCCAGCAGGGGGACAGCCTCCGGCTACACCTTC.

In this sample, this clonotype turned up a few times. This chain joins TRBV2 and TRBJ2-3, with D perhaps given as TRBD1 or TRBD2 (6 bases each). The CDR3 runs to 13 residues. The germline gives CDR1 SNHLY, CDR2 FYNNEI. V dropped 4 bases and J dropped 6 bases, with 11 bases sitting between them. The CDR3 loop is CASSVTRGDTQYF. The DNA of the CDR3 is TGTGCCAGCAGTGTGACTAGGGGGGATACGCAGTATTTT.

This sequence joins TRBV20-1 and TRBJ2-1; no definite D call. V lost 6 bases and J lost 7, with 10 bases in between. The CDR3 is made up of 11 amino acids. Germline V gene data show CDR1 as DFQATT and CDR2 as SNEGSKA (reference sequence). The CDR3 sequence: CSAPRVNEQFF. The CDR3 nucleotides are TGCAGTGCACCAAGAGTGAATGAGCAGTTCTTC.

The chain is built from TRBV24-1 and TRBJ2-2; possibly TRBD1 or TRBD2 for D (6 bases each). This CDR3 has 15 amino acids. The germline V gene has CDR1 KGHDR and CDR2 SFDVKD. Trimming stripped 0 bases from V and 3 bases from J, with 7 bases between. The CDR3 DNA reads as TGTGCCACCAGTGATTTGAGGGGGGACACCGGGGAGCTGTTTTTT. The encoded protein is CATSDLRGDTGELFF.

This clonotype was found many times. The V gene is TRBV27, the J gene TRBJ2-2; D not certain. The CDR3 length is 13 residues. Germline V gene sequence: CDR1 MNHEY, CDR2 SMNVEV (reference sequence). The ends were cut back, 2 bases at V and 5 bases at J, with 6 bases in the middle. Here the CDR3 reads CASSLSPTGELFF. The CDR3 nucleotides are TGTGCCAGCAGTTTAAGCCCGACCGGGGAGCTGTTTTTT.